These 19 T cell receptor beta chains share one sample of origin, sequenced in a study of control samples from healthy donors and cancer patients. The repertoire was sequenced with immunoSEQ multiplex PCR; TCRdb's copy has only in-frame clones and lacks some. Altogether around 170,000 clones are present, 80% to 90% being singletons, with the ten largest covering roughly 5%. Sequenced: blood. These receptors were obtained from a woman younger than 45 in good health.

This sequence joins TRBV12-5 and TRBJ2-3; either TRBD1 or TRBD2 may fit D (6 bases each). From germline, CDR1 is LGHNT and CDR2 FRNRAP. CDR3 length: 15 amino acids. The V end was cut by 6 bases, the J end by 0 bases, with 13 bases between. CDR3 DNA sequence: TGTGCTAGTGGCGGGGGCAGGGGTAGCACAGATACGCAGTATTTT. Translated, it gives CASGGGRGSTDTQYF. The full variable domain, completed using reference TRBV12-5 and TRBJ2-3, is DARVTQTPRHKVTEMGQEVTMRCQPILGHNTVFWYRQTMMQGLELLAYFRNRAPLDDSGMPKDRFSAEMPDATLATLKIQPSEPRDSAVYFCASGGGRGSTDTQYFGPGTRLTVL.

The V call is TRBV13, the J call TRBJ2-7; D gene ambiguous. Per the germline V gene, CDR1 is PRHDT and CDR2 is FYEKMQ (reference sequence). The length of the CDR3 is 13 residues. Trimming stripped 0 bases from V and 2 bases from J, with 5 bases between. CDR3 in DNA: TGTGCCAGCAGCTTAGGCAAGGCCTACGAGCAGTACTTC. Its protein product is CASSLGKAYEQYF.

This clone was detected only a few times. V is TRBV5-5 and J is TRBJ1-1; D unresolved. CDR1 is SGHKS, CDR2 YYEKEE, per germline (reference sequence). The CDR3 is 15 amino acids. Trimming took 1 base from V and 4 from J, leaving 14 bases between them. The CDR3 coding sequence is TGTGCCAGCAGCTTGACAAATTATAAGGGCACTGAAGCTTTCTTT. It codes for CASSLTNYKGTEAFF.

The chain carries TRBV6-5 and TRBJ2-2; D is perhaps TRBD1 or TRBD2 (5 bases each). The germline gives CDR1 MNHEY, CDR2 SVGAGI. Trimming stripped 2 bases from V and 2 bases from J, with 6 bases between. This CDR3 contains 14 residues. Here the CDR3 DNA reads TGTGCCAGCAGTTACGGGGGTAACACCGGGGAGCTGTTTTTT. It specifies CASSYGGNTGELFF.

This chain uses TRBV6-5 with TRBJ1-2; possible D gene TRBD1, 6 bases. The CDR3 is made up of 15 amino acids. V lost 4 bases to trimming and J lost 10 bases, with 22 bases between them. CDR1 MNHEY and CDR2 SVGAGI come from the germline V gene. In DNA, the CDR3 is TGTGCCAGCAGTTCCGCGACAGGCCTGGTGGATGACTACACCTTC. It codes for CASSSATGLVDDYTF.

The CDR3 DNA reads as TGCGCCAGCAGCTTGGGGGACAGGGAGGCAAGCTATGGCTACACCTTC. Amino acid sequence: CASSLGDREASYGYTF. The V gene is TRBV5-1, the J gene TRBJ1-2, with 9 bases matching TRBD1. V lost 0 bases and J lost 4; bases outside the gene matches: 7. The CDR3 runs 16 residues. Germline values: CDR1 SGHRS, CDR2 YFSETQ.

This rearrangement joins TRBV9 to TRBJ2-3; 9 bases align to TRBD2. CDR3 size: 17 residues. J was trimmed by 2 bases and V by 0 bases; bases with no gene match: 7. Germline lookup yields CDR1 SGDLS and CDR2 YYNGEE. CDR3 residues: CASSVEGSGGFTDTQYF. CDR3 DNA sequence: TGTGCCAGCAGCGTAGAGGGTAGCGGGGGCTTCACAGATACGCAGTATTTT.

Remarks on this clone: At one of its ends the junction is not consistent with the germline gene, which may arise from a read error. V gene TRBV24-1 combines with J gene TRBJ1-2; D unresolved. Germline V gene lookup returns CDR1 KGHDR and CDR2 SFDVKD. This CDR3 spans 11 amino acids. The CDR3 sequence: CATRDYYGYTF. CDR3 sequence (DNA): TGTGCCACCAGGGATTACTATGGCTACACCTTC.

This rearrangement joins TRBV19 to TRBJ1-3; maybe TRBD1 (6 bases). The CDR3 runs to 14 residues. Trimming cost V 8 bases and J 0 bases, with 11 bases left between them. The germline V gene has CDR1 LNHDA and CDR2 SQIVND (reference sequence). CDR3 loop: CASGQTDSGNTIYF. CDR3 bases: TGTGCCAGTGGACAGACAGACTCTGGAAACACCATATATTTT.

As DNA, the CDR3 is TGCGCCAGCAGCTTGGAAGGGACTAGCGGGGCCACAGATACGCAGTATTTT. This gives the protein CASSLEGTSGATDTQYF. The chain uses TRBV5-1 and TRBJ2-3, with TRBD2 matching over 13 bases. Germline values: CDR1 SGHRS, CDR2 YFSETQ. The CDR3 has 17 residues. The V segment lost 0 bases and the J segment 2 bases; nucleotides outside the gene matches: 3.

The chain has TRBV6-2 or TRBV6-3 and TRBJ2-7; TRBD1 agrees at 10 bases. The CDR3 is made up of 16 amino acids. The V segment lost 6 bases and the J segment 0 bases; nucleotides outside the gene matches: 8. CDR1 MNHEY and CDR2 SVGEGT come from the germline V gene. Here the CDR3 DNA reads TGTGCCAGCAGCCCTTCGGGACAGGGGAGCTCCTACGAGCAGTACTTC. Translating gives CASSPSGQGSSYEQYF.

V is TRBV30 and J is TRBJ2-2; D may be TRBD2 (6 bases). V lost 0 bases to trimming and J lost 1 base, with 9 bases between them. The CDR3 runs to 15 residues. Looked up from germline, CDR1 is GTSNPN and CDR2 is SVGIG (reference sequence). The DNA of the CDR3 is TGTGCCTGGAGTGTAGGAGGGCTGAACACCGGGGAGCTGTTTTTT. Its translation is CAWSVGGLNTGELFF.

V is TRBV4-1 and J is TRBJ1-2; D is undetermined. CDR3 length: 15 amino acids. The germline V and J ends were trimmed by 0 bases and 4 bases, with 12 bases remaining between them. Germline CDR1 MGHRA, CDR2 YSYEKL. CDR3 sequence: CASSQDIRVPYGYTF. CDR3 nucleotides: TGCGCCAGCAGCCAAGATATAAGGGTACCCTATGGCTACACCTTC.

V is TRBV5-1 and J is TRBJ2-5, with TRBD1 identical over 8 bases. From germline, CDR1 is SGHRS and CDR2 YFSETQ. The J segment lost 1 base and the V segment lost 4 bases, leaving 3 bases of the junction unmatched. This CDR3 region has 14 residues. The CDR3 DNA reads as TGCGCCAGCAGCGAAGGACAGGGCCAAGAGACCCAGTACTTC. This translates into CASSEGQGQETQYF.

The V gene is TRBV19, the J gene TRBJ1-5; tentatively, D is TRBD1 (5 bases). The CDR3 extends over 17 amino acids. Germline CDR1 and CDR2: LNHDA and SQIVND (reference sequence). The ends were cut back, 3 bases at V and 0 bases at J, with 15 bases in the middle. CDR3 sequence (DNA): TGTGCCAGTAGTATGGATTGGGGGGAAGGTAGCAATCAGCCCCAGCATTTT. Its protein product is CASSMDWGEGSNQPQHF.

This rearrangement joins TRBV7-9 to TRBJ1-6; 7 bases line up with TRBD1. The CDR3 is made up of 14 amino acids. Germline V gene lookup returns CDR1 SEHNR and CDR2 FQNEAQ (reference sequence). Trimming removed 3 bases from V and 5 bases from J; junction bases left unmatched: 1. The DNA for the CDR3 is TGTGCCAGCAGCTTGGGACAGAATAATTCACCCCTCCACTTT. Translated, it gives CASSLGQNNSPLHF.

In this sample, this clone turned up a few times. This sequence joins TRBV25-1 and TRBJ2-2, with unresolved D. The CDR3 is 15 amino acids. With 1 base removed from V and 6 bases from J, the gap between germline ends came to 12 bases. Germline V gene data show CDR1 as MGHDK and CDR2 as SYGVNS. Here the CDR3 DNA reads TGTGCCAGCAGTGAATTTAAAGGAGACGCCGGGGAGCTGTTTTTT. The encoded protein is CASSEFKGDAGELFF.

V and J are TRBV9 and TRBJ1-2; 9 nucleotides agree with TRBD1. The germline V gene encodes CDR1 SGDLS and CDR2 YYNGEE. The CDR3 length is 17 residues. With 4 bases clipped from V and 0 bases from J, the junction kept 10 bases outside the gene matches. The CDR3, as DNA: TGTGCCAGCAGCCCCCGGGACAGGGAAAGTACTAACTATGGCTACACCTTC. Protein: CASSPRDRESTNYGYTF.

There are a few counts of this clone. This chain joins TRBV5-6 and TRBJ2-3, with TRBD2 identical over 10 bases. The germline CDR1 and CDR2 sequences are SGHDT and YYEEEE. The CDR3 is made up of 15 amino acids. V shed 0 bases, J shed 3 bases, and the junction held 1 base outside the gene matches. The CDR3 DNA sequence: TGTGCCAGCAGCTTGGCACTAGCGGGGACAGATACGCAGTATTTT. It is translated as CASSLALAGTDTQYF. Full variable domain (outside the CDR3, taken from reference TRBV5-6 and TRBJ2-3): DAGVTQSPTHLIKTRGQQVTLRCSPKSGHDTVSWYQQALGQGPQFIFQYYEEEERQRGNFPDRFSGHQFPNYSSELNVNALLLGDSALYLCASSLALAGTDTQYFGPGTRLTVL.